This T cell receptor beta chain came from a study of vaccination effects on CD4 cells after COVID-19. Antigen-specific CD4+ T cells expanded by the ViraFEST assay with viral peptide pools were then sequenced. The culture ran for about 11 days, and then CD4+ T cells were isolated. All participants had two doses of either the BNT162b2 or mRNA-1273 vaccine. Of note for this clone: No antigen is known for it.

TCRdb's table, derived via immunoSEQ multiplex PCR, lists solely in-frame clones and lacks some. The table lists around 59,000 clones, under 80% of them singletons, with 2% in the top ten. Trimming took 1 base from V and 2 from J; bases not matched to a gene: 7. This CDR3 is built from 17 residues. Germline CDR1 reads SGHTA; CDR2 reads FQGNSA. This receptor was obtained from a human donor who received a COVID-19 vaccine. Sequencing was performed on CD4+ T cells from PBMCs cultured with HCoV-OC43 spike peptides, taken after COVID-19 vaccination. Noted subset: HCoV-OC43 spike overlapping peptide pool stimulation. This sequence joins TRBV7-2 and TRBJ2-1; TRBD2 agrees at 8 bases. The CDR3 DNA is TGTGCCAGCAGCTTAGAGCTCGGGGGGGCTACCTACAATGAGCAGTTCTTC. The encoded protein is CASSLELGGATYNEQFF.